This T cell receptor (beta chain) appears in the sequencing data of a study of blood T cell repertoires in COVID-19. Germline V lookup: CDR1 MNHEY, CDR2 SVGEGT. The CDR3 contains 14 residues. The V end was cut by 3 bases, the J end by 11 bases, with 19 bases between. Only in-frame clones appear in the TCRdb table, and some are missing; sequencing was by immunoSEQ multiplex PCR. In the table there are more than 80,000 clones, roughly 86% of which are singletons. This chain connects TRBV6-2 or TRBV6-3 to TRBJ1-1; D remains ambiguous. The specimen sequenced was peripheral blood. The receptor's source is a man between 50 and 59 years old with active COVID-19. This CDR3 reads CASSYRPGASWAFF. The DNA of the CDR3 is TGTGCCAGCAGTTATCGCCCGGGTGCCTCTTGGGCTTTCTTT.